The rows below give T cell receptor beta chains drawn from one sample of a study of blood T cell repertoires in COVID-19. The assay was immunoSEQ multiplex PCR, and TCRdb's table has in-frame clones only and misses some. This table holds 250,000 to 300,000 clones, around 89% found once. Source material: peripheral blood. The receptors come from a woman aged 55-70 years with acute or convalescent COVID-19. Each CDR3 is given with its conserved first and last residue. The D gene is left open where the match is weak. Expanded clones are given a class, and other clones once, few, many or no size at all.

J: TRBJ1-1; size: -; D: -; V: TRBV4-1; CDR3: CASSQEQANTEAFF; DNA: TGCGCCAGCAGCCAAGAGCAGGCGAACACTGAAGCTTTCTTT
J: TRBJ1-4; size: -; D: -; V: TRBV27; CDR3: CASSFGGEKLFF; DNA: TGTGCCAGCAGTTTTGGGGGCGAAAAACTGTTTTTT
J: TRBJ2-5; size: -; D: TRBD2; V: TRBV5-1; CDR3: CASSKRLAQHTIDQETQYF; DNA: TGCGCCAGCAGCAAAAGACTAGCGCAGCATACCATTGACCAAGAGACCCAGTACTTC
J: TRBJ1-1; size: -; D: TRBD1; V: TRBV7-9; CDR3: CASSLGQGAEAFF; DNA: TGTGCCAGCAGCCTCGGACAGGGGGCTGAAGCTTTCTTT
J: TRBJ1-2; size: -; D: TRBD1; V: TRBV28; CDR3: CASSLSAGGGYGYTF; DNA: TGTGCCAGCAGTTTATCGGCAGGGGGTGGCTATGGCTACACCTTC
J: TRBJ1-1; size: once; D: -; V: TRBV7-9; CDR3: CASSLAAGLGTEAFF; DNA: TGTGCCAGCAGCTTAGCCGCGGGACTCGGCACTGAAGCTTTCTTT
J: TRBJ2-1; size: -; D: TRBD2; V: TRBV27; CDR3: CASSPFGTSGKREQFF; DNA: TGTGCCAGCAGCCCCTTCGGGACTAGCGGGAAAAGGGAGCAGTTCTTC
J: TRBJ1-1; size: -; D: -; V: TRBV9; CDR3: CASSVGEWTEAFF; DNA: TGTGCCAGCAGCGTAGGTGAGTGGACTGAAGCTTTCTTT
J: TRBJ1-5; size: -; D: -; V: TRBV5-1; CDR3: CASRDGIGPQHF; DNA: TGCGCCAGCCGGGATGGGATCGGGCCCCAGCATTTT
J: TRBJ1-5; size: -; D: -; V: TRBV28; CDR3: CASRRGLPLFQPQHF; DNA: TGTGCCAGCAGGAGGGGACTTCCTTTGTTTCAGCCCCAGCATTTT
J: TRBJ2-1; size: -; D: TRBD2; V: TRBV4-2; CDR3: CASSQNIGTSGRYEQFF; DNA: TGTGCCAGCAGCCAGAATATTGGGACTAGCGGGAGATATGAGCAGTTCTTC
J: TRBJ1-2; size: few; D: TRBD1; V: TRBV4-3; CDR3: CASSQVLSGQSYGYTF; DNA: TGCGCCAGCAGCCAAGTGCTTTCGGGACAGAGCTATGGCTACACCTTC
J: TRBJ1-6; size: -; D: TRBD1; V: TRBV6-5; CDR3: CASSYATGGANSPLHF; DNA: TGTGCCAGCAGTTACGCGACAGGGGGCGCGAATTCACCCCTCCACTTT
J: TRBJ2-7; size: -; D: TRBD2; V: TRBV6-2/TRBV6-3; CDR3: CASSYSLSSGGTIYEQYF; DNA: TGTGCCAGCAGTTACTCTCTTTCCAGCGGGGGGACAATCTACGAGCAGTACTTC
J: TRBJ2-2; size: -; D: TRBD1; V: TRBV7-7; CDR3: CASSLALLGQGAVGELFF; DNA: TGTGCTAGCAGCTTAGCGCTACTAGGACAGGGGGCCGTCGGGGAGCTGTTTTTT
J: TRBJ1-1; size: -; D: TRBD1; V: TRBV25-1; CDR3: CASSAGQGAEAFF; DNA: TGTGCCAGCAGTGCGGGACAGGGGGCTGAAGCTTTCTTT